This is a list of T cell receptor beta chains from one sample in a study of blood T cell repertoires in COVID-19. TCRdb's copy holds only in-frame clones and misses some; the assay was immunoSEQ multiplex PCR. Counted here are 400,000 to 500,000 clones, approximately 87% occurring once; the ten biggest clones make up about 1.7%. Sequenced: PBMCs or T cells enriched from blood (not recorded which). These receptors were taken from a middle-aged woman who had recovered from COVID-19. Each CDR3 is given with its conserved first and last residue. The D gene is left open where the match is weak. Size is omitted from some rows. Given values are once, few, many or a class for expanded clones.

J: TRBJ2-7
length: 14
D: TRBD1
size: -
V: TRBV2
CDR3: CASIRDRDIYEQYF
DNA: TGTGCCAGCATTCGGGACAGGGATATCTACGAGCAGTACTTC

J: TRBJ2-1
length: 17
D: TRBD2
size: -
V: TRBV5-1
CDR3: CASSLGSGSTSYNEQFF
DNA: TGCGCCAGCAGCTTGGGTAGCGGGAGCACCTCCTACAATGAGCAGTTCTTC

J: TRBJ2-2
length: 19
D: TRBD2
size: -
V: TRBV3-1/TRBV3-2
CDR3: CASSLGTSGRMGNTGELFF
DNA: TGTGCCAGCAGCCTAGGGACTAGCGGGAGAATGGGGAACACCGGGGAGCTGTTTTTT

J: TRBJ2-7
length: 14
D: -
size: -
V: TRBV7-9
CDR3: CASSSGVGTYEQYF
DNA: TGTGCCAGCAGCTCGGGGGTGGGTACCTACGAGCAGTACTTC

J: TRBJ2-1
length: 15
D: TRBD2
size: -
V: TRBV18
CDR3: CASSLMSGGDNEQFF
DNA: TGTGCCAGCTCACTCATGAGCGGGGGGGACAATGAGCAGTTCTTC

J: TRBJ2-5
length: 17
D: TRBD2
size: -
V: TRBV6-2/TRBV6-3
CDR3: CASSYLSSGRAGETQYF
DNA: TGTGCCAGCAGTTATCTGTCCAGCGGGAGGGCCGGGGAGACCCAGTACTTC

J: TRBJ1-1
length: 14
D: -
size: -
V: TRBV30
CDR3: CAWNTARLNTEAFF
DNA: TGTGCCTGGAACACCGCTCGTCTGAACACTGAAGCTTTCTTT

J: TRBJ1-2
length: 14
D: -
size: -
V: TRBV18
CDR3: CASSPDSMGLGYTF
DNA: TGTGCCAGCTCCCCTGATTCTATGGGACTGGGCTACACCTTC

J: TRBJ2-7
length: 15
D: TRBD2
size: -
V: TRBV9
CDR3: CASSVGSGSSYEQYF
DNA: TGTGCCAGCAGCGTAGGAAGCGGGAGCTCCTACGAGCAGTACTTC

J: TRBJ2-2
length: 15
D: -
size: -
V: TRBV7-2
CDR3: CASSVPGTMGAELFF
DNA: TGTGCCAGCAGCGTCCCCGGGACTATGGGGGCGGAGCTGTTTTTT

J: TRBJ2-2
length: 14
D: TRBD2
size: -
V: TRBV29-1
CDR3: CSVDQRGNTGELFF
DNA: TGCAGCGTTGACCAGCGGGGGAACACCGGGGAGCTGTTTTTT

J: TRBJ2-7
length: 15
D: -
size: -
V: TRBV6-5
CDR3: CASSVDRDISYEQYF
DNA: TGTGCCAGCAGCGTAGACCGGGACATTTCCTACGAGCAGTACTTC

J: TRBJ2-3
length: 15
D: TRBD2
size: -
V: TRBV7-2
CDR3: CASSLLSGRADTQYF
DNA: TGTGCCAGCAGCTTGCTTAGCGGGAGAGCAGATACGCAGTATTTT

J: TRBJ2-7
length: 15
D: TRBD2
size: -
V: TRBV5-1
CDR3: CASSPGGSFLYEQYF
DNA: TGCGCCAGCAGCCCGGGGGGGAGTTTCCTCTACGAGCAGTACTTC

J: TRBJ2-7
length: 12
D: -
size: -
V: TRBV6-5
CDR3: CASGRLSGEQYF
DNA: TGTGCCAGCGGTCGACTCTCCGGCGAGCAGTACTTC

J: TRBJ1-5
length: 19
D: -
size: -
V: TRBV5-6
CDR3: CASSLSPGEGGKSNQPQHF
DNA: TGTGCCAGCAGCTTGTCCCCAGGGGAGGGTGGGAAAAGCAATCAGCCCCAGCATTTT

J: TRBJ1-5
length: 13
D: -
size: -
V: TRBV19
CDR3: CASSISRNQPQHF
DNA: TGTGCCAGTAGTATATCTAGAAATCAGCCCCAGCATTTT

J: TRBJ2-3
length: 16
D: TRBD1
size: -
V: TRBV24-1
CDR3: CATSDGDRGPADTQYF
DNA: TGTGCCACCAGTGATGGGGACAGGGGGCCGGCAGATACGCAGTATTTT

J: TRBJ2-3
length: 16
D: TRBD1
size: once
V: TRBV7-8
CDR3: CASSFFGQGVMDTQYF
DNA: TGTGCCAGCAGCTTCTTTGGACAGGGGGTCATGGATACGCAGTATTTT

J: TRBJ1-2
length: 11
D: -
size: -
V: TRBV12-3/TRBV12-4
CDR3: CASSPHYGYTF
DNA: TGTGCCAGCAGTCCTCACTATGGCTACACCTTC

J: TRBJ1-1
length: 13
D: TRBD1
size: -
V: TRBV29-1
CDR3: CSVGDRVGTEAFF
DNA: TGCAGCGTCGGGGACAGGGTTGGTACTGAAGCTTTCTTT

J: TRBJ2-1
length: 17
D: -
size: -
V: TRBV5-1
CDR3: CASTSLGPLGNYNEQFF
DNA: TGCGCCAGCACCTCCTTGGGCCCTCTGGGCAACTACAATGAGCAGTTCTTC

J: TRBJ1-1
length: 13
D: TRBD1
size: -
V: TRBV6-2/TRBV6-3
CDR3: CASSQGGWTEAFF
DNA: TGTGCCAGCAGTCAGGGGGGCTGGACTGAAGCTTTCTTT

J: TRBJ2-7
length: 14
D: TRBD2
size: -
V: TRBV27
CDR3: CASSLREYFYEQYF
DNA: TGTGCCAGCAGTTTGCGGGAGTACTTCTACGAGCAGTACTTC

J: TRBJ1-2
length: 14
D: TRBD1
size: -
V: TRBV24-1
CDR3: CATSDPTTGEGYTF
DNA: TGTGCCACCAGTGACCCCACCACAGGGGAAGGCTACACCTTC

J: TRBJ2-1
length: 16
D: TRBD2
size: once
V: TRBV4-2
CDR3: CASSPGTSGKYNEQFF
DNA: TGTGCCAGCAGTCCTGGGACTAGCGGTAAATACAATGAGCAGTTCTTC

J: TRBJ2-7
length: 14
D: TRBD2
size: once
V: TRBV27
CDR3: CASNEAGGRREQYF
DNA: TGTGCCAGCAACGAAGCGGGAGGCCGGCGCGAGCAGTACTTC

J: TRBJ1-1
length: 13
D: -
size: -
V: TRBV29-1
CDR3: CSGGQSRNTEAFF
DNA: TGCAGCGGAGGGCAATCGAGAAACACTGAAGCTTTCTTT

J: TRBJ1-6
length: 15
D: TRBD1
size: -
V: TRBV14
CDR3: CASSQTRGLNSPLHF
DNA: TGTGCCAGCAGCCAGACCAGGGGGCTGAATTCACCCCTCCACTTT

J: TRBJ1-1
length: 15
D: -
size: -
V: TRBV11-2
CDR3: CASSYTGRKGTEAFF
DNA: TGTGCCAGCAGTTACACCGGGAGGAAAGGCACTGAAGCTTTCTTT

J: TRBJ2-7
length: 15
D: TRBD2
size: once
V: TRBV15
CDR3: CATSRELAGAYEQYF
DNA: TGTGCCACCAGCAGAGAACTAGCGGGAGCCTACGAGCAGTACTTC

J: TRBJ1-2
length: 15
D: -
size: -
V: TRBV9
CDR3: CASSVDRGRDYGYTF
DNA: TGTGCCAGCAGCGTAGATAGGGGAAGAGACTATGGCTACACCTTC

J: TRBJ2-3
length: 18
D: -
size: -
V: TRBV21-1
CDR3: CASSNGASGHRATDTQYF
DNA: TGTGCCAGCAGCAATGGCGCCAGTGGACACAGGGCCACAGATACGCAGTATTTT

J: TRBJ1-1
length: 11
D: -
size: -
V: TRBV4-1
CDR3: CASSHRGEAFF
DNA: TGCGCCAGCAGCCACCGGGGTGAAGCTTTCTTT

J: TRBJ2-3
length: 15
D: -
size: -
V: TRBV5-4
CDR3: CASSFRQGRVDTQYF
DNA: TGTGCCAGCAGCTTTCGTCAGGGAAGAGTAGATACGCAGTATTTT

J: TRBJ2-5
length: 14
D: -
size: -
V: TRBV7-9
CDR3: CASSPRTNQETQYF
DNA: TGTGCCAGCAGCCCCCGTACTAACCAAGAGACCCAGTACTTC

J: TRBJ2-3
length: 16
D: -
size: once
V: TRBV7-9
CDR3: CASSLREASSTDTQYF
DNA: TGTGCCAGCAGCTTGAGGGAAGCGTCTAGCACAGATACGCAGTATTTT

J: TRBJ1-2
length: 15
D: -
size: -
V: TRBV10-3
CDR3: CAISELQGPFYGYTF
DNA: TGTGCCATCAGTGAGCTACAGGGACCTTTCTATGGCTACACCTTC

J: TRBJ1-2
length: 14
D: -
size: -
V: TRBV7-9
CDR3: CASSLERLGYGYTF
DNA: TGTGCCAGCAGCTTAGAGAGGCTGGGCTATGGCTACACCTTC

J: TRBJ2-1
length: 15
D: TRBD2
size: -
V: TRBV6-6
CDR3: CASSPKREAYNEQFF
DNA: TGTGCCAGCAGTCCCAAGCGGGAGGCCTACAATGAGCAGTTCTTC

J: TRBJ2-1
length: 21
D: -
size: -
V: TRBV27
CDR3: CASTSMGPSPGSRKYYNEQFF
DNA: TGTGCCAGCACCTCAATGGGCCCTTCTCCAGGGTCGCGCAAATACTACAATGAGCAGTTCTTC

J: TRBJ2-7
length: 17
D: -
size: -
V: TRBV21-1
CDR3: CASSNLSSGSSGYEQYF
DNA: TGTGCCAGCAGCAACCTCTCGAGCGGTTCCTCCGGGTACGAGCAGTACTTC

J: TRBJ2-7
length: 14
D: TRBD2
size: -
V: TRBV18
CDR3: CASSPTSGVYEQYF
DNA: TGTGCCAGCTCACCAACCAGCGGGGTCTACGAGCAGTACTTC

J: TRBJ2-2
length: 14
D: TRBD2
size: -
V: TRBV29-1
CDR3: CSVGSGRRTGELFF
DNA: TGCAGCGTCGGGAGCGGGAGAAGGACCGGGGAGCTGTTTTTT

J: TRBJ1-1
length: 14
D: -
size: -
V: TRBV9
CDR3: CASSVARVSTEAFF
DNA: TGTGCCAGCAGCGTAGCTCGGGTATCCACTGAAGCTTTCTTT

J: TRBJ1-5
length: 15
D: -
size: -
V: TRBV2
CDR3: CASSEFTGGYQPQHF
DNA: TGTGCCAGCAGTGAATTCACAGGAGGGTATCAGCCCCAGCATTTT

J: TRBJ2-1
length: 18
D: -
size: -
V: TRBV27
CDR3: CASSLFLDRNQSYYEQFF
DNA: TGTGCCAGCAGTTTATTCTTAGACAGGAACCAATCCTATTATGAGCAGTTCTTC

J: TRBJ2-1
length: 16
D: TRBD2
size: few
V: TRBV11-3
CDR3: CASSLGGSGSYNEQFF
DNA: TGTGCCAGCAGCTTAGGGGGTAGCGGGAGCTACAATGAGCAGTTCTTC

J: TRBJ1-5
length: 14
D: -
size: -
V: TRBV19
CDR3: CASSISLVMTPEHF
DNA: TGTGCCAGTAGTATATCCCTCGTTATGACACCAGAGCATTTT

J: TRBJ1-5
length: 13
D: TRBD1
size: -
V: TRBV6-2/TRBV6-3
CDR3: CASSYPHGTGKHF
DNA: TGTGCCAGCAGTTACCCCCACGGGACAGGAAAGCATTTT

J: TRBJ2-1
length: 15
D: TRBD2
size: once
V: TRBV2
CDR3: CASKEGLAGHNEQFF
DNA: TGTGCCAGCAAGGAGGGACTAGCGGGCCACAATGAGCAGTTCTTC

J: TRBJ2-7
length: 16
D: TRBD1
size: -
V: TRBV4-3
CDR3: CASSQEGTGDPYEQYF
DNA: TGCGCCAGCAGCCAGGAAGGGACAGGGGATCCCTACGAGCAGTACTTC

J: TRBJ1-1
length: 14
D: -
size: few
V: TRBV27
CDR3: CASSLLGGYTEAFF
DNA: TGTGCCAGCAGTTTACTTGGGGGGTACACTGAAGCTTTCTTT